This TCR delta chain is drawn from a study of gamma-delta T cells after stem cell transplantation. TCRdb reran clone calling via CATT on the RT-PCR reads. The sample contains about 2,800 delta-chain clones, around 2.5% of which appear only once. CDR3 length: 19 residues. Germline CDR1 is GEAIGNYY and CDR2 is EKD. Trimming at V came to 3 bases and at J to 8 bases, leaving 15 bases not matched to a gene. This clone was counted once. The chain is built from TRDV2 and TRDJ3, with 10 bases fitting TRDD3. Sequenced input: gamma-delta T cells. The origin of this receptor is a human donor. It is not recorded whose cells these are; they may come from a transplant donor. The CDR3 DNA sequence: TGTGCCTGTGACGGACTGGGGGATCAAGCGGCGATAAACACCCGACAGATGTTTTTC. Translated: CACDGLGDQAAINTRQMFF.